The 15 T cell receptor beta chains below all came from one sample that was sequenced in a study of vaccination and CD4 T cells after COVID-19 (dated by TCRdb to between 2021 and 2022). Libraries came from PCR. The sample was run on an Illumina iSeq 100. DNA from cultured CD4+ T cells underwent TCR sequencing with the Oncomine TCR Beta short-read assay at the Johns Hopkins FTIC core. In-frame beta chains were kept once TCRdb had trimmed the public reads at Q25 with fastp and called clones with MiXCR. Each record represents a unique CDR3 protein, reported with the most common genes and DNA among its rows. This sample holds some 15,000 distinct CDR3 sequences; over 50% were observed only once. The ten most abundant clones make up approximately 6.9% of the sample. The treatment or condition label here, explained by the study, means: roughly 10-day PBMC culture with coronavirus spike peptide pools or control peptides (ViraFEST assay).

These receptors have no identified antigens. The sample comprised CD4+ T cells from blood, cultured in vitro. Receptors originate from a human donor who had recovered from COVID-19.

This clonotype was seen more than once but under ten times. The chain combines TRBV6-1 with TRBJ2-7, with 10 nucleotides matching TRBD2. Trimming at V came to 6 bases and at J to 4 bases, leaving 9 bases not matched to a gene. The CDR3 sequence is 15 residues long. The germline gives CDR1 MNHNS, CDR2 SASEGT. The CDR3 DNA reads TGTGCCAGCAGGACAGCCAGCGGGAGGGATTACGAGCAGTACTTC. Its protein is CASRTASGRDYEQYF.

The chain combines TRBV20-1 with TRBJ1-1; no clear D gene. V lost 4 bases and J lost 2, with 5 bases in between. CDR3 length: 11 residues. The V gene's germline CDR1 is DFQATT and CDR2 SNEGSKA (reference sequence). CDR3 sequence reads: CSANPNTEAFF. The CDR3, as DNA: TGCAGTGCTAACCCAAACACTGAAGCTTTCTTT.

The genes are TRBV6-2 or TRBV6-3 and TRBJ1-1, with 8 bases matching TRBD1. Germline CDR1 and CDR2: MNHEY and SVGEGT. The V gene end was trimmed by 3 bases and the J gene end by 4 bases; junction bases not matched to a gene: 1. The CDR3 totals 13 residues. The CDR3 spells CASSYTGGTEAFF. The CDR3 nucleotides read TGTGCCAGCAGTTATACAGGGGGCACTGAAGCTTTCTTT.

This clonotype appeared once. The gene calls are TRBV5-5 and TRBJ1-6; a possible D gene is TRBD1 (6 bases). V lost 4 bases and J lost 7, with 15 bases in between. This CDR3 has 15 residues. Germline V gene sequence: CDR1 SGHKS, CDR2 YYEKEE (reference sequence). The chain's CDR3 is CASSPEGVRNSPLHF. CDR3 nucleotide sequence: TGTGCCAGCAGCCCGGAGGGGGTCAGGAATTCACCCCTCCACTTT.

The V call is TRBV7-6, the J call TRBJ1-5; D ambiguous. The CDR3 contains 13 residues. V was trimmed by 1 base and J by 7 bases, leaving 8 bases between them. The germline V gene has CDR1 SGHVS and CDR2 FNYEAQ. The CDR3 DNA sequence: TGTGCCAGCAGCTTAGATCAGCACCAGCCCCAGCATTTT. As protein: CASSLDQHQPQHF.

This clonotype occurred once. This chain connects TRBV29-1 to TRBJ2-7; the D gene is possibly TRBD2 (5 bases). Trimming stripped 5 bases from V and 2 bases from J, with 16 bases between. The CDR3 has 14 amino acids. Per the germline V gene, CDR1 is SQVTM and CDR2 is ANQGSEA. This chain's CDR3 is CSVSLGGPAYEQYF. DNA for the CDR3: TGCAGCGTTTCTTTAGGCGGGCCCGCCTACGAGCAGTACTTC.

This clonotype came up a few times. The rearrangement links TRBV20-1 to TRBJ2-7; TRBD2 might be the D (5 bases). Trimming left V 4 bases short and J 0 bases short, with 13 bases between. Looked up from germline, CDR1 is DFQATT and CDR2 is SNEGSKA (reference sequence). This CDR3 region has 14 residues. CDR3: CSAISPDSSYEQYF. CDR3 DNA sequence: TGCAGTGCTATTTCCCCGGACTCCTCCTACGAGCAGTACTTC.

This chain links TRBV11-3 with TRBJ1-2, with D perhaps TRBD1 (6 bases). Germline CDR1 and CDR2: SGHNT and YENEEA. Deletions cut 2 bases from V and 5 bases from J, with 18 bases between. This CDR3 region has 16 residues. The CDR3 spells CASSLRGRGASYGYTF. The DNA of the CDR3 is TGTGCCAGCAGCTTAAGGGGACGGGGGGCGTCTTATGGCTACACCTTC.

This clonotype was recorded a few times. The gene calls are TRBV20-1 and TRBJ2-3; D tentatively fits TRBD1 or TRBD2 (7 bases each). CDR1 is DFQATT, CDR2 SNEGSKA, per germline (reference sequence). CDR3 size: 13 residues. CDR3 nucleotide sequence: TGCAGCCCCAGGGGGGGAGGGACAGATACGCAGTATTTT. It yields the protein CSPRGGGTDTQYF.

The genes are TRBV28 and TRBJ1-2; possible D gene TRBD1, 5 bases. CDR1 and CDR2 from the germline V gene are MDHEN and SYDVKM. The germline V and J ends were trimmed by 7 bases and 4 bases, with 13 bases remaining between them. The CDR3 is 13 residues long. The CDR3 loop is CASTRRTLYGYTF. The CDR3 bases are TGTGCCAGCACCAGACGGACACTCTATGGCTACACCTTC.

This clonotype has just one count. The junction departs from the called germline gene at one end, perhaps through a read error. The rearrangement joins TRBV15 to TRBJ2-7; 9 bases line up with TRBD2. Germline CDR1 LNHNV, CDR2 YYDKDF (reference sequence). The CDR3 is 16 residues long. CDR3 DNA sequence: TGTGCCACCAGCAGAGAAGGACTAGCGTTTACCTATGAGCAGTACTTC. This translates into CATSREGLAFTYEQYF.

A few counts support this clonotype. CDR3 sequence: CASSLVASGGTGELFF. Written as DNA, the CDR3 is TGTGCCAGCAGCTTAGTGGCTAGCGGGGGAACCGGGGAGCTGTTTTTT. The rearrangement links TRBV7-2 to TRBJ2-2, with 10 bases lining up with TRBD2. This CDR3 contains 16 residues. V was pared by 1 base and J by 5 bases, with 4 bases of the junction left unmatched. CDR1 SGHTA and CDR2 FQGNSA come from the germline V gene.

This rearrangement joins TRBV25-1 to TRBJ1-4, with D hard to call. The length of the CDR3 is 12 residues. The V end lost 8 bases, the J end lost 10 bases, and 14 bases lay between the germline ends. Germline-derived CDR1 and CDR2 are MGHDK and SYGVNS. For the CDR3, the DNA is TGTGCCAGCCCTGCCCCGTGTAGAAAACTGTTTTTT. Translating gives CASPAPCRKLFF.

The chain links TRBV5-1 to TRBJ2-1; unclear D gene. This CDR3 has 14 residues. Looked up from germline, CDR1 is SGHRS and CDR2 is YFSETQ. Trimming took 2 bases from V and 9 from J, leaving 15 bases between them. DNA of the CDR3: TGCGCCAGCAGCTTCGGATTTGAGCGAGCTGAGCAGTTCTTC. Translated: CASSFGFERAEQFF.

This clonotype appeared a few times. The V call is TRBV5-1, the J call TRBJ1-6; D remains unclear. Germline CDR1 is SGHRS and CDR2 is YFSETQ. There are 16 residues in the CDR3. V lost 9 bases to trimming and J lost 0 bases, with 16 bases between them. The CDR3: CATPGRQVSYNSPLHF. The CDR3 DNA reads as TGCGCCACCCCGGGTAGGCAGGTCTCCTATAATTCACCCCTCCACTTT.